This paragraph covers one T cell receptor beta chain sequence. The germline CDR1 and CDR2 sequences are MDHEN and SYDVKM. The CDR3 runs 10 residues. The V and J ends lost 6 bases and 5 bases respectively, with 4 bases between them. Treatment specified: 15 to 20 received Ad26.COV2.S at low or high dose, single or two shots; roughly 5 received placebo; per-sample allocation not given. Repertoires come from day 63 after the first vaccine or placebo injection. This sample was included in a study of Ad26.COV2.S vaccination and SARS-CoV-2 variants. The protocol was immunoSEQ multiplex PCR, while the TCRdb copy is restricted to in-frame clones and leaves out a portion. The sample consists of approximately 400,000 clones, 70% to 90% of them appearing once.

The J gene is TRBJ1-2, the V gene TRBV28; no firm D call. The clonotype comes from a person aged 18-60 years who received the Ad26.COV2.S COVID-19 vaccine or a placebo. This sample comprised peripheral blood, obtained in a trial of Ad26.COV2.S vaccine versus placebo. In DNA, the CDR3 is TGTGCCAGCAGCCGGTATGGCTACACCTTC. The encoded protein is CASSRYGYTF.